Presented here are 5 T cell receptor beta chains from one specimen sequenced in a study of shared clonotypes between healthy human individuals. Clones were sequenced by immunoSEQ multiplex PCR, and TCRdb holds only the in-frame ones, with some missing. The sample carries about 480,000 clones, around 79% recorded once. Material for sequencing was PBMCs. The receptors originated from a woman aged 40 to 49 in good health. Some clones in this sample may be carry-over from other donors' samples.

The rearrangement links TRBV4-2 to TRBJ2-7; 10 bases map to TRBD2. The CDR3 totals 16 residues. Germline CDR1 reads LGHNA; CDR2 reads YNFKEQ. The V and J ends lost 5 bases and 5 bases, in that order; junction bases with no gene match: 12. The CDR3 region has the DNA TGTGCCAGCAGCAGAGGTGGAACTAGCGGGACCAACGAGCAGTACTTC. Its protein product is CASSRGGTSGTNEQYF.

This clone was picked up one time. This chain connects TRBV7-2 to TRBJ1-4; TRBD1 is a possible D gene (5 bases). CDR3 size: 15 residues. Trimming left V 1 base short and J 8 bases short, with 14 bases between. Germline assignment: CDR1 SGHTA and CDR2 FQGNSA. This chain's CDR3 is CASSLVGGLAEKLFF. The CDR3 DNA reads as TGTGCCAGCAGCTTAGTTGGGGGTCTAGCGGAAAAACTGTTTTTT. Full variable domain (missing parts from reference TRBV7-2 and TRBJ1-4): GAGVSQSPSNKVTEKGKDVELRCDPISGHTALYWYRQSLGQGLEFLIYFQGNSAPDKSGLPSDRFSAERTGGSVSTLTIQRTQQEDSAVYLCASSLVGGLAEKLFFGSGTQLSVL.

The DNA for the CDR3 is TGTGCCAGCGCTACAAGATCCACTGAAGCTTTCTTT. It encodes CASATRSTEAFF. The chain is built from TRBV27 and TRBJ1-1; D not resolved. The CDR3 has 12 amino acids. CDR1 and CDR2 from the germline V gene are MNHEY and SMNVEV (reference sequence). V lost 8 bases and J 4 bases, leaving 11 bases between the germline ends.

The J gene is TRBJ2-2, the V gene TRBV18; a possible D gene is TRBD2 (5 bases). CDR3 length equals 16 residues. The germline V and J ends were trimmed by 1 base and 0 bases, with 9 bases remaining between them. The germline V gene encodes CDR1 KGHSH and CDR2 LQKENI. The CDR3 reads CASSPRKDSNTGELFF. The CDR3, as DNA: TGTGCCAGCTCACCACGCAAGGACTCGAACACCGGGGAGCTGTTTTTT.

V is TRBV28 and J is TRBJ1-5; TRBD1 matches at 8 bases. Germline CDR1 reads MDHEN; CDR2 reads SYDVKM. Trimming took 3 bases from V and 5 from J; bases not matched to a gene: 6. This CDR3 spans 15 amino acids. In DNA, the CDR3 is TGTGCCAGCAGTTTTACACAGGGGGAGGATCAGCCCCAGCATTTT. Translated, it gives CASSFTQGEDQPQHF.